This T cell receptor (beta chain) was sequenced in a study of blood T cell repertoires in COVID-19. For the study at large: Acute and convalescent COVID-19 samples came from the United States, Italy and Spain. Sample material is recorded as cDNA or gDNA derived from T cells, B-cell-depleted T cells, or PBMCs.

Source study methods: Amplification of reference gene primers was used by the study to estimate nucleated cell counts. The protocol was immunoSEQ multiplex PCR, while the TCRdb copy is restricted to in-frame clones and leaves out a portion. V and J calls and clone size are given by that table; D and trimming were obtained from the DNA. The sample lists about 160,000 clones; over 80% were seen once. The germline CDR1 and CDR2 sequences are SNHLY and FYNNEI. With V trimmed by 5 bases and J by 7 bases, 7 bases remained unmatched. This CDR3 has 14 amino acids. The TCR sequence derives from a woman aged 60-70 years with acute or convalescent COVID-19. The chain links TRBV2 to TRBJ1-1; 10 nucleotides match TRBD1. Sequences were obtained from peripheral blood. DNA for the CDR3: TGTGCCAGCAGTACATGGGACAGGGGAGTTGAAGCTTTCTTT. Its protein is CASSTWDRGVEAFF.